The text below deals with one TCR beta chain. Its cognate antigen is unknown. The assay was immunoSEQ multiplex PCR, and TCRdb's table has in-frame clones only and misses some. Among about 240,000 clones, around 87% were seen once, and the ten largest hold around 2.6%. Germline V CDR1 and CDR2: SEHNR, FQNEAQ (reference sequence). The germline V and J ends were trimmed by 5 bases and 12 bases, with 16 bases remaining between them. This CDR3 has 13 amino acids. The data stem from a study of cytomegalovirus exposure and HLA in healthy donors. The overall study: A subsequent analysis reported that the roughly 120 validation repertoires were produced on the same platform that had also been used for the 600 to 700 first-cohort repertoires.

Overall study results and limits: Cytomegalovirus status was reportedly diagnosed by the classifier with high specificity and sensitivity.

V and J are TRBV7-9 and TRBJ1-4, with D possibly being TRBD1 (5 bases). The specimen sequenced was PBMCs. The clonotype originates from a man aged 18 to 30 in good health and CMV-seronegative. In nucleotides, the CDR3 is TGTGCCAGCAGCCTCCCACCAGGGCGCGAACTGTTTTTT. Its translation is CASSLPPGRELFF.